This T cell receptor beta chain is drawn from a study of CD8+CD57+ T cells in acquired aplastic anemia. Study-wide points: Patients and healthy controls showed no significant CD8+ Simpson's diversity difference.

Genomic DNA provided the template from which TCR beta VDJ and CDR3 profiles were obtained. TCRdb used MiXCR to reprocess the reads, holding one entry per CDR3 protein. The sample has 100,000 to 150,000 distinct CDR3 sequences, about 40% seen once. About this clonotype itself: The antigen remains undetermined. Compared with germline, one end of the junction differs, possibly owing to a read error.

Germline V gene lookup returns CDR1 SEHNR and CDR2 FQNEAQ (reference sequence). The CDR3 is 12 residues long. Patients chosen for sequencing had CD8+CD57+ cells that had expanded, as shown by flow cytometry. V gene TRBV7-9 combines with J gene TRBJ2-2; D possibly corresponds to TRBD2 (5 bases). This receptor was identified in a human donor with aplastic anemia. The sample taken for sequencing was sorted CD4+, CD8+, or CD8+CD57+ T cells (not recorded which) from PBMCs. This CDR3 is CASSLSTGELLF. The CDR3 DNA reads TGTGCCAGCAGCTTGAGCACCGGGGAGCTGCTTTTT.